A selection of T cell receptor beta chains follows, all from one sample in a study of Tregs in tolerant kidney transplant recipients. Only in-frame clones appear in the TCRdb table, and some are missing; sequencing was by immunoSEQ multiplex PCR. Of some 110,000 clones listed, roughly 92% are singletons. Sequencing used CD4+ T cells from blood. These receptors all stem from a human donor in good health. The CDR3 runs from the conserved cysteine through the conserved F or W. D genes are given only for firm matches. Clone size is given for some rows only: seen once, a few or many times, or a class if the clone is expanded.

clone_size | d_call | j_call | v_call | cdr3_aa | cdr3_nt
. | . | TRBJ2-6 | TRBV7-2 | CASSLVLSGANVLTF | TGTGCCAGCAGCTTAGTCCTCTCTGGGGCCAACGTCCTGACTTTC
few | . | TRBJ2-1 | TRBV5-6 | CASSLDLRDLLF | TGTGCCAGCAGCTTGGATCTGCGAGATCTTCTCTTC
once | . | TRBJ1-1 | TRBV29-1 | CSVEYTEAFF | TGCAGCGTTGAATACACTGAAGCTTTCTTT
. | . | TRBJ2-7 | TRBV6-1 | CATTAERGPEYF | TGTGCCACGACGGCAGAGCGCGGACCGGAGTACTTC
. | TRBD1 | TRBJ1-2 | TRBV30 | CAWILQGLGGYTF | TGTGCCTGGATCCTACAGGGGTTGGGGGGCTACACCTTC
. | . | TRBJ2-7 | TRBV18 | CASSPASGSYEQYF | TGTGCCAGCTCACCGGCGTCGGGGTCCTACGAGCAGTACTTC
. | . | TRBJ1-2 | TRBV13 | CASSLAAGVGGYTF | TGTGCCAGCAGCTTAGCCGCTGGGGTAGGAGGCTACACCTTC
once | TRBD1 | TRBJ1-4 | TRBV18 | CASSPPDRGSEEKLFF | TGTGCCAGCTCACCACCCGACAGGGGAAGCGAGGAAAAACTGTTTTTT
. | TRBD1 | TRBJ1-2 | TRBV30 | CAWRMPGQSESVTF | TGTGCCTGGAGGATGCCGGGACAGAGCGAATCGGTCACCTTC
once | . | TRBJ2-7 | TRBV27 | CASSSRTGGEQYF | TGTGCCAGCAGTTCCCGGACAGGAGGGGAGCAGTACTTC
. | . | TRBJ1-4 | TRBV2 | CASSEYLGRGVANEKLFF | TGTGCCAGCAGTGAATACTTGGGCCGAGGGGTGGCTAATGAAAAACTGTTTTTT
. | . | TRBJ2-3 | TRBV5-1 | CASSSQDTDTQYF | TGCGCCAGCAGCTCCCAGGACACAGATACGCAGTATTTT
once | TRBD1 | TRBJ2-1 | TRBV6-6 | CASSYVQGAGNEQFF | TGTGCCAGCAGTTACGTACAGGGGGCTGGGAATGAGCAGTTCTTC
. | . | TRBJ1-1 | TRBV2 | CASSAETEMNTEAFF | TGTGCCAGCAGCGCCGAGACAGAAATGAACACTGAAGCTTTCTTT
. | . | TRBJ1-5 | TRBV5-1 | CASSLAGTQPQHF | TGCGCCAGCAGCTTGGCCGGGACTCAGCCCCAGCATTTT
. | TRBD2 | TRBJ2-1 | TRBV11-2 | CASSFNFLAGFSEQFF | TGTGCCAGCAGCTTCAACTTTCTAGCGGGATTCAGCGAGCAGTTCTTC
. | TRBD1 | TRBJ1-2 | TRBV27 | CASSSTGGAGYGYTF | TGTGCCAGCAGTTCGACAGGGGGCGCCGGATATGGCTACACCTTC
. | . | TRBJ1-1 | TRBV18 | CASSPNEGGLGTEAFF | TGTGCCAGCTCACCCAACGAGGGAGGGCTTGGAACTGAAGCTTTCTTT
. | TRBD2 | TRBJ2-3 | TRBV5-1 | CASSLEDRGLAGPTDTQYF | TGCGCCAGCAGCTTGGAGGACAGGGGACTAGCGGGACCCACAGATACGCAGTATTTT
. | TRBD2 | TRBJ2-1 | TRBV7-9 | CASKRSGGISPSEQFF | TGTGCCAGCAAGAGATCCGGGGGGATCTCCCCCAGTGAGCAGTTCTTC
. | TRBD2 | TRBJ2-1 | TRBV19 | CASSIERLAGGDEQFF | TGTGCCAGTAGTATAGAAAGACTAGCGGGGGGGGATGAGCAGTTCTTC
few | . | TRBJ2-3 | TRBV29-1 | CSVDTTRDTQYF | TGCAGCGTGGATACGACTAGAGATACGCAGTATTTT
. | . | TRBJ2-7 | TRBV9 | CASSPAPDTAYEQYF | TGTGCCAGCAGCCCAGCACCGGACACTGCCTACGAGCAGTACTTC
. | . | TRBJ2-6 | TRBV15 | CATTRYSGANVLTF | TGTGCCACCACTCGGTACTCTGGGGCCAACGTCCTGACTTTC
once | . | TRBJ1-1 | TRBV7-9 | CASSFGMNTEAFF | TGTGCCAGCAGCTTTGGGATGAACACTGAAGCTTTCTTT
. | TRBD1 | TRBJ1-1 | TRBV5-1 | CASSRGQVGTEAFF | TGCGCCAGCAGCCGGGGACAGGTGGGGACTGAAGCTTTCTTT
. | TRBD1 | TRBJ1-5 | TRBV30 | CAWSGQGNSNQPQHF | TGTGCCTGGAGTGGACAGGGAAATAGCAATCAGCCCCAGCATTTT
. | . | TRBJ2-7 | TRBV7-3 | CASSPGGSYEQYF | TGTGCCAGCAGCCCCGGAGGCTCCTACGAGCAGTACTTC
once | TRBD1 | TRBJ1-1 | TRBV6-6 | CASSYLQGRTEAFF | TGTGCCAGCAGCTATTTACAGGGGAGGACTGAAGCTTTCTTT
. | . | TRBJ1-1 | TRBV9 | CASSVGPGMNTEAFF | TGTGCCAGCAGCGTAGGCCCAGGTATGAACACTGAAGCTTTCTTT
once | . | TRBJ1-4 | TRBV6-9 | CASSTVNEKLFF | TGTGCCAGCAGTACAGTAAATGAAAAACTGTTTTTT
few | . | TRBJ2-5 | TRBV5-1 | CASSLDQGTGTQYF | TGCGCCAGCAGCTTGGATCAGGGGACGGGGACCCAGTACTTC
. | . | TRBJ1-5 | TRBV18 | CASSPRQHSNQPQHF | TGTGCCAGCTCACCAAGACAACATAGCAATCAGCCCCAGCATTTT
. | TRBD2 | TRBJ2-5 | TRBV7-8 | CASSRTTGRGETQYF | TGTGCCAGCAGCCGGACTACGGGGAGGGGAGAGACCCAGTACTTC
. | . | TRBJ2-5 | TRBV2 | CASRLSRQETQYF | TGTGCCAGCAGGCTCAGCAGACAAGAGACCCAGTACTTC